These T cell receptor beta chains were read from a single sample in a study of blood T cell repertoires in COVID-19. Assay: immunoSEQ multiplex PCR; the TCRdb copy retains only in-frame clones and omits some. The table includes fewer than 300,000 clones, 90% to 95% detected once. The sequenced sample was peripheral blood. The receptors originated from a woman younger than 45 with COVID-19, enrolled during active disease. Both conserved end residues are part of each CDR3. D genes are given only for firm matches. Size is omitted from some rows. Given values are once, few, many or a class for expanded clones.

.	TRBV30	.	TRBJ1-5	CAWSSGDRQPQHF	TGTGCCTGGAGTTCAGGGGATAGACAGCCCCAGCATTTT
.	TRBV6-5	TRBD1	TRBJ1-1	CASSLDRGPTEAFF	TGTGCCAGCAGTTTAGACAGGGGGCCCACTGAAGCTTTCTTT
.	TRBV18	.	TRBJ1-1	CASSPRQNTEAFF	TGTGCCAGCTCACCAAGACAGAACACTGAAGCTTTCTTT
.	TRBV7-7	TRBD2	TRBJ2-1	CASSPLAGDPNEQFF	TGTGCCAGCAGCCCTCTAGCGGGAGACCCCAATGAGCAGTTCTTC
.	TRBV20-1	.	TRBJ2-6	CSASTVEQRGANVLTF	TGCAGTGCTAGTACCGTTGAGCAACGGGGGGCCAACGTCCTGACTTTC
.	TRBV6-1	.	TRBJ1-6	CASSEGRQGNSPLHF	TGTGCCAGCAGTGAAGGTCGGCAGGGTAATTCACCCCTCCACTTT
.	TRBV5-1	TRBD1	TRBJ1-2	CASNTVGQGAGGYTF	TGCGCCAGCAACACCGTAGGACAGGGGGCCGGTGGCTACACCTTC
.	TRBV15	TRBD2	TRBJ2-1	CATSRDRASGSSEQFF	TGTGCCACCAGCAGAGATCGGGCTAGCGGGAGTTCGGAGCAGTTCTTC
.	TRBV3-1/TRBV3-2	TRBD2	TRBJ2-2	CASSPGGATGELFF	TGTGCCAGCAGCCCGGGGGGGGCCACCGGGGAGCTGTTTTTT
.	TRBV3-1/TRBV3-2	TRBD2	TRBJ2-3	CASSQWTGGLSTDTQYF	TGTGCCAGCAGCCAATGGACGGGAGGGTTAAGCACAGATACGCAGTATTTT
.	TRBV5-1	TRBD2	TRBJ2-1	CASSSLLAGMEGEQFF	TGCGCCAGCAGCTCCCTTCTAGCGGGGATGGAGGGTGAGCAGTTCTTC
.	TRBV10-3	.	TRBJ2-2	CAISESNKNTGELFF	TGTGCCATCAGTGAGTCGAACAAGAACACCGGGGAGCTGTTTTTT
.	TRBV5-4	.	TRBJ2-1	CASSLELTVDEQFF	TGTGCCAGCAGCTTGGAATTAACAGTGGATGAGCAGTTCTTC
.	TRBV20-1	TRBD2	TRBJ2-1	CSANDPYGRESIGEQFF	TGCAGTGCTAATGATCCGTACGGGCGGGAGTCTATTGGTGAGCAGTTCTTC
.	TRBV4-2	.	TRBJ1-2	CASSQDEAGAGKAYGYTF	TGTGCCAGCAGCCAAGATGAAGCGGGGGCAGGGAAAGCCTATGGCTACACCTTC
.	TRBV5-1	.	TRBJ1-2	CASSLGHPANYGYTF	TGCGCCAGCAGCTTAGGACATCCTGCTAACTATGGCTACACCTTC
.	TRBV5-6	TRBD1	TRBJ1-5	CASSLGTGGRSNQPQHF	TGTGCCAGCAGCTTGGGGACAGGGGGCAGGAGCAATCAGCCCCAGCATTTT
many	TRBV3-1/TRBV3-2	.	TRBJ2-6	CASSQDSSGANVLTF	TGTGCCAGCAGCCAAGACAGCTCTGGGGCCAACGTCCTGACTTTC
.	TRBV7-2	TRBD1	TRBJ1-1	CASSLDRGHLNTEAFF	TGTGCCAGCAGCTTGGACAGGGGGCACCTCAACACTGAAGCTTTCTTT
.	TRBV29-1	.	TRBJ1-2	CSVEGGESNGYTF	TGCAGCGTTGAGGGGGGGGAATCGAATGGCTACACCTTC
.	TRBV28	TRBD1	TRBJ2-1	CASRPGGVREQFF	TGTGCCAGCAGGCCAGGGGGTGTCCGAGAGCAGTTCTTC
.	TRBV6-1	TRBD2	TRBJ2-7	CASSVAGGSYEQYF	TGTGCCAGCAGTGTAGCGGGAGGCTCCTACGAGCAGTACTTC
.	TRBV9	.	TRBJ2-2	CASSPAGVLSSGELFF	TGTGCCAGCAGCCCAGCAGGTGTTTTGTCGTCCGGGGAGCTGTTTTTT
once	TRBV9	TRBD2	TRBJ2-5	CASSSTTSGKETQYF	TGTGCCAGCAGCTCGACGACTAGCGGGAAAGAGACCCAGTACTTC
.	TRBV30	TRBD1	TRBJ1-5	CAWSPDRGSRQPQHF	TGTGCCTGGAGTCCGGACAGGGGATCCCGTCAGCCCCAGCATTTT
once	TRBV6-1	TRBD2	TRBJ2-1	CASSEGGGGFDEQFF	TGTGCCAGCAGTGAAGGGGGGGGAGGGTTCGATGAGCAGTTCTTC
once	TRBV6-5	.	TRBJ2-1	CASLLGGRGNEQFF	TGTGCCAGCCTCCTTGGCGGCAGGGGCAATGAGCAGTTCTTC
.	TRBV19	.	TRBJ2-2	CASTIGGNTGELFF	TGTGCCAGTACCATAGGAGGGAACACCGGGGAGCTGTTTTTT
few	TRBV7-9	TRBD2	TRBJ2-7	CASSPRGLAGENENEQYF	TGTGCCAGCAGCCCGCGGGGACTAGCGGGCGAGAACGAGAACGAGCAGTACTTC
.	TRBV11-2	.	TRBJ2-2	CASSLIAGELFF	TGTGCCAGCAGCTTGATAGCGGGGGAGCTGTTTTTT
.	TRBV5-1	TRBD1	TRBJ2-1	CASSGGQSSYNEQFF	TGCGCCAGCAGCGGGGGACAGAGCTCCTACAATGAGCAGTTCTTC